This TCR beta chain is drawn from a study of cytomegalovirus exposure and HLA in healthy donors. V was clipped by 0 bases and J by 3 bases, with 6 bases between them. Germline V gene lookup returns CDR1 SGHRS and CDR2 YFSETQ. This CDR3 contains 14 residues. TCRdb's table, derived via immunoSEQ multiplex PCR, lists solely in-frame clones and lacks some. The sample has roughly 330,000 clones; 75% to 90% are singletons. From the 120-subject validation cohort, which was separate from the roughly 670-subject first cohort, the donors were drawn. The receptor was derived from a woman aged 25-40 years in good health and CMV-seropositive. The chain has TRBV5-1 and TRBJ2-2; D is unresolved. Sequencing input: PBMCs. Here the CDR3 DNA reads TGCGCCAGCAGCTTGGGACCGGACACCGGGGAGCTGTTTTTT. It translates to CASSLGPDTGELFF.